The clone carrying this T cell receptor beta chain was observed a few times. Germline CDR1 is SNHLY and CDR2 is FYNNEI. Unmatched junction bases numbered 4, after V lost 2 bases and J lost 6 bases. The CDR3 runs to 14 residues. TCRdb independently ran MiXCR on the RT-PCR reads; one entry per CDR3 protein. The data hold more than 550,000 distinct CDR3 sequences, with 12% to 15% observed a single time. The V and J genes are TRBV2 and TRBJ2-7; 10 bases match TRBD1. This receptor was taken from a female donor in good health, serving as a healthy control. The sample consisted of memory CD4+ T cells from blood. This CDR3 reads CASSERQGASEQYF. The CDR3 DNA is TGTGCCAGCAGTGAAAGACAGGGGGCCAGCGAGCAGTACTTC.